The 12 T cell receptor beta chains listed next were all sequenced from one sample in a study of response to subunit inactivated influenza vaccine. TCRdb used MiXCR to reprocess the RT-PCR reads, holding one entry per CDR3 protein. This repertoire shows 650,000 to 800,000 distinct CDR3 sequences, roughly 14% found once; its top ten account for 6% to 8%. This material consisted of PBMCs from blood, taken 14 to 15 days before vaccination. The source of these receptors is a man aged 45 to 65 who received an inactivated influenza vaccine.

This clonotype has a handful of counts. The chain has TRBV28 and TRBJ2-2, with D possibly matching TRBD1 (6 bases). V was trimmed by 8 bases and J by 7 bases, leaving 20 bases between them. The CDR3 consists of 15 residues. CDR1 is MDHEN, CDR2 SYDVKM, per germline. The CDR3, as DNA: TGTGCCAGCCGACGCGGGTGGGGGCGCGTCGGGGAGCTGTTTTTT. This gives the protein CASRRGWGRVGELFF. Using reference TRBV28 and TRBJ2-2 for the parts outside the CDR3, the full variable domain is DVKVTQSSRYLVKRTGEKVFLECVQDMDHENMFWYRQDPGLGLRLIYFSYDVKMKEKGDIPEGYSVSREKKERFSLILESASTNQTSMYLCASRRGWGRVGELFFGEGSRLTVL.

The V call is TRBV5-1, the J call TRBJ2-1, with D uncertain. Germline CDR1 and CDR2: SGHRS and YFSETQ. V lost 2 bases and J 4 bases, leaving 13 bases between the germline ends. The CDR3 contains 15 residues. As DNA, the CDR3 is TGCGCCAGCAGCTTTAGACTGCAAACTTACAATGAGCAGTTCTTC. Translated, it gives CASSFRLQTYNEQFF.

V gene TRBV5-1 combines with J gene TRBJ2-5; TRBD2 agrees at 11 bases. Per germline, CDR1 SGHRS and CDR2 YFSETQ. This CDR3 has 15 residues. J gave up 3 bases and V 5 bases, and 6 bases lay outside the gene matches. The CDR3 DNA sequence: TGCGCCAGCAGACTAGCGGGGGCCCGAGAAGAGACCCAGTACTTC. It specifies CASRLAGAREETQYF.

This clonotype occurred a few times. The rearrangement uses TRBV4-1 and TRBJ2-7; unclear D gene. Germline V CDR1 and CDR2: MGHRA, YSYEKL. The V gene lost 0 bases and the J gene lost 1 base, with 13 bases spanning the gap. CDR3 length: 16 amino acids. CDR3 in DNA: TGCGCCAGCAGCCAAGATTTTACACGGGCTTCCTACGAGCAGTACTTC. It yields the protein CASSQDFTRASYEQYF.

This clonotype came up a few times. The chain employs TRBV3-1 and TRBJ2-3, with 10 bases lining up with TRBD1. There are 15 residues in the CDR3. The J segment lost 5 bases and the V segment lost 5 bases, leaving 7 bases of the junction unmatched. Germline CDR1 reads LGHDT; CDR2 reads YNNKEL (reference sequence). The CDR3 DNA follows: TGTGCCAGCAGCTCCCCGGGACAGGGGAGAGATACGCAGTATTTT. The encoded protein is CASSSPGQGRDTQYF.

The rearrangement links TRBV7-9 to TRBJ2-1, with D possibly TRBD2 on 6 matching bases. This CDR3 is 15 amino acids long. Between the trimmed V and J ends, which lost 4 bases and 5 bases, there was a span of 15 bases. In germline, CDR1 is SEHNR, CDR2 FQNEAQ (reference sequence). The CDR3 DNA reads TGTGCCAGCAGCTCCCGACTAGTCAACAACAATGAGCAGTTCTTC. This codes for CASSSRLVNNNEQFF.

This clonotype was seen only a few times. This chain links TRBV7-9 with TRBJ1-1; 9 bases agree with TRBD1. J lost 10 bases, V lost 0 bases, and 9 bases had no gene match. The CDR3 is 15 amino acids. Germline V CDR1 and CDR2: SEHNR, FQNEAQ (reference sequence). The CDR3 nucleotides are TGTGCCAGCAGCTTAGCGACCGGGACAGGGATCGGAGCTTTCTTT. This codes for CASSLATGTGIGAFF.

The chain combines TRBV4-2 with TRBJ1-6; D gene unclear. In germline, CDR1 is LGHNA, CDR2 YNFKEQ. Trimming took off 8 bases at V and 10 bases at J, with 21 bases between the two ends. The CDR3 has 15 residues. CDR3 DNA: TGTGCCAGCGCCCCTTCCTTGCCAAGCAGCTCACCCCTCCACTTT. Its translation: CASAPSLPSSSPLHF.

There are many counts of this clonotype. The rearrangement uses TRBV12-3 or TRBV12-4 and TRBJ2-5; no firm D call. This CDR3 has 13 residues. The V end was cut by 3 bases, the J end by 5 bases, with 10 bases between. As DNA, the CDR3 is TGTGCCAGCAGTTTTCAGGTTCAGGAGACCCAGTACTTC. Protein: CASSFQVQETQYF.

The chain is built from TRBV12-3 or TRBV12-4 and TRBJ2-1, with D perhaps TRBD2 (6 bases). The V end was cut by 7 bases, the J end by 9 bases, with 16 bases between. The CDR3 spans 13 residues. The CDR3 is CASTISLRGEQFF. The CDR3 DNA follows: TGTGCCAGCACCATTTCCCTGCGGGGTGAGCAGTTCTTC.

The sample holds a few counts of this clonotype. The chain carries TRBV11-1 and TRBJ2-2; D is possibly TRBD1 (6 bases). The CDR3 is 14 residues long. CDR1 is SGHAT, CDR2 FQDESV, per germline (reference sequence). Trimming took 5 bases from V and 5 from J, leaving 12 bases between them. CDR3 DNA sequence: TGTGCCAGCAGCCGACAGGCTGGGACCGGGGAGCTGTTTTTT. As protein: CASSRQAGTGELFF.

The rearrangement joins TRBV7-2 to TRBJ1-1; maybe TRBD1 (5 bases). The CDR3 length is 14 residues. The V end lost 5 bases, the J end lost 0 bases, and 10 bases lay between the germline ends. Per germline, CDR1 SGHTA and CDR2 FQGNSA. The CDR3: CASSEGTLNTEAFF. The CDR3 nucleotides are TGTGCCAGCAGCGAAGGGACCTTGAACACTGAAGCTTTCTTT.